The 15 T cell receptor beta chains in this list originate from one sample, sequenced in a study of CD8 T cells in ankylosing spondylitis. TCRdb recomputed calls from the 5' RACE reads with MiXCR, one row per CDR3 protein. The data show about 360,000 distinct CDR3 sequences, roughly 14% seen once. The sample comprised blood, either unsorted or a sorted T cell fraction (not recorded which). The origin of the receptors is a male donor with ankylosing spondylitis or in good health (not recorded which).

This rearrangement joins TRBV27 to TRBJ2-7; TRBD1 matches 8 bases. The CDR3 totals 14 residues. The V segment lost 6 bases and the J segment 4 bases; nucleotides outside the gene matches: 8. From germline, CDR1 is MNHEY and CDR2 SMNVEV (reference sequence). CDR3 in DNA: TGTGCCAGCAGCAAATGGGACAGGTTGTACGAGCAGTACTTC. Amino acids: CASSKWDRLYEQYF.

The rearrangement joins TRBV12-5 to TRBJ1-1; 7 nucleotides agree with TRBD1. The V segment lost 9 bases and the J segment 4 bases; nucleotides outside the gene matches: 11. Germline V gives CDR1 LGHNT, CDR2 FRNRAP. CDR3 length equals 14 residues. The CDR3 DNA sequence: TGTGCTAGCCAACAGCTAGACAGGGTCACTGAAGCTTTCTTT. It specifies CASQQLDRVTEAFF.

V and J are TRBV5-1 and TRBJ1-1; TRBD1 might be the D (5 bases). Trimming took off 3 bases at V and 1 base at J, with 10 bases between the two ends. This CDR3 contains 14 residues. Germline V gene lookup returns CDR1 SGHRS and CDR2 YFSETQ. The CDR3 nucleotides are TGCGCCAGCAGCTCGGGACTCGGGAACACTGAAGCTTTCTTT. It encodes CASSSGLGNTEAFF.

This clonotype was seen a handful of times. V and J are TRBV10-3 and TRBJ2-3; D perhaps matches TRBD1 (6 bases). Germline V lookup: CDR1 ENHRY, CDR2 SYGVKD. This CDR3 has 14 amino acids. The V end lost 11 bases, the J end lost 3 bases, and 18 bases lay between the germline ends. DNA for the CDR3: TGTGCCTCCCGAACAGGGCCTCAGACAGATACGCAGTATTTT. It yields the protein CASRTGPQTDTQYF.

The sample holds a few counts of this clonotype. V gene TRBV12-3 or TRBV12-4 combines with J gene TRBJ1-5; D gene unclear. V was trimmed by 8 bases and J by 3 bases, leaving 8 bases between them. This CDR3 is 12 amino acids long. CDR3 sequence (DNA): TGTGCCAGCTCCAGGTTCAATCAGCCCCAGCATTTT. Its protein is CASSRFNQPQHF.

This clonotype was detected a few times. The CDR3 DNA follows: TGTGCCACCAGCAGAGAGGCCTACAATGAGCAGTTCTTC. Protein: CATSREAYNEQFF. V usage is TRBV15 and J usage is TRBJ2-1; D ambiguous. From germline, CDR1 is LNHNV and CDR2 YYDKDF (reference sequence). V was pared by 0 bases and J by 2 bases, with 2 bases between. The CDR3 contains 13 residues.

Of note for this clonotype: Because the CDR3 is missing its conserved closing phenylalanine or tryptophan, this is likely a read error. The DNA is omitted, as the CDR3 cannot be located on it reliably, and the CDR3 follows TCRdb's listing. The chain couples TRBV5-1 to TRBJ2-1; the DNA was not used to check the table's D call, TRBD2. Germline V CDR1 and CDR2: SGHRS, YFSETQ. The CDR3 is made up of 12 amino acids, end residues included. Here the CDR3 reads CASSLGLAGCLL.

In this sample, this clonotype turned up a few times. This chain connects TRBV5-1 to TRBJ1-2, with a tentative D call TRBD1 (5 bases). Between the trimmed V and J ends, which lost 0 bases and 7 bases, there was a span of 10 bases. CDR3 length: 13 residues. The germline V gene encodes CDR1 SGHRS and CDR2 YFSETQ. CDR3: CASSLVPTGGYTF. CDR3 coding DNA: TGCGCCAGCAGCTTGGTGCCTACAGGTGGCTACACCTTC.

This clonotype has more than one count but fewer than ten. CDR3 region: CASSQDTGMAQYF. The DNA for the CDR3 is TGCGCCAGCAGCCAAGATACAGGAATGGCCCAGTACTTC. V is TRBV4-1 and J is TRBJ2-5, with D perhaps TRBD1 (5 bases). The CDR3 has 13 amino acids. The germline CDR1 and CDR2 sequences are MGHRA and YSYEKL. The V end was cut by 0 bases, the J end by 9 bases, with 11 bases between.

This clonotype has more than one count but fewer than ten. The rearrangement joins TRBV5-1 to TRBJ2-2, with D unresolved. The CDR3 is 14 amino acids. Germline loops: CDR1 SGHRS, CDR2 YFSETQ. V shed 0 bases and J shed 6 bases, with 9 bases lying between them. The DNA for the CDR3 is TGCGCCAGCAGCTTGGGCCCTCTCCCCGGGGAGCTGTTTTTT. Its protein is CASSLGPLPGELFF.

The rearrangement uses TRBV5-1 and TRBJ1-6, with 8 bases lining up with TRBD1. This CDR3 has 17 amino acids. Germline V lookup: CDR1 SGHRS, CDR2 YFSETQ. Unmatched junction bases numbered 9, after V lost 4 bases and J lost 3 bases. The CDR3 DNA reads TGCGCCAGCAGCCCCGAGGGGACAGGAAGCTATAATTCACCCCTCCACTTT. Protein product: CASSPEGTGSYNSPLHF.

This clonotype came up a few times. V usage is TRBV7-9 and J usage is TRBJ2-1; 7 nucleotides agree with TRBD2. J was trimmed by 5 bases and V by 5 bases; bases with no gene match: 12. The CDR3 length is 16 residues. Germline V gene lookup returns CDR1 SEHNR and CDR2 FQNEAQ (reference sequence). The CDR3 is CASSPKELARNNEQFF. In DNA form, the CDR3 reads TGTGCCAGCAGCCCGAAAGAACTAGCGCGTAACAATGAGCAGTTCTTC.

The CDR3 is CASTPAGTGKGETQYF. In DNA form, the CDR3 reads TGTGCCAGCACCCCCGCCGGGACAGGGAAAGGAGAGACCCAGTACTTC. The genes are TRBV6-1 and TRBJ2-5; 9 nucleotides agree with TRBD1. The germline CDR1 and CDR2 sequences are MNHNS and SASEGT. This CDR3 region has 16 residues. V shed 7 bases, J shed 4 bases, and the junction held 13 bases outside the gene matches.

This clonotype was seen a handful of times. The chain recombines TRBV20-1 with TRBJ1-2, with a weak D call TRBD1 (6 bases). Between the trimmed V and J ends, which lost 1 base and 2 bases, there was a span of 11 bases. CDR1 and CDR2 from the germline V gene are DFQATT and SNEGSKA (reference sequence). The CDR3 has 14 residues. In nucleotides, the CDR3 is TGCAGTGCTAGAGGAACAGGGACGAACTATGGCTACACCTTC. Its protein is CSARGTGTNYGYTF.

Details on this clonotype: This may be a read error, as it is one base from a much larger clone. This CDR3 reads CSARTGNHYTF. The DNA of the CDR3 is TGCAGCGCCAGGACAGGGAACCACTACACCTTC. J is TRBJ1-2 and V is TRBV29-1; 8 bases agree with TRBD1. Germline CDR1 is SQVTM and CDR2 is ANQGSEA. This CDR3 has 11 amino acids. V lost 7 bases and J lost 10; bases outside the gene matches: 8.